This T cell receptor (beta chain) was retrieved from a study of beta chain features in type 1 diabetes. Study observations and caveats: A moderate, significant TCRB CDR3 shortening appeared in type 1 diabetes across four CD4+ subsets.

This CDR3 has 13 amino acids. Germline V lookup: CDR1 SQVTM, CDR2 ANQGSEA. The V end was cut by 3 bases, the J end by 3 bases, with 12 bases between. Turning to this clone: Its specificity is unknown.

Every isolated RNA sample was fully reverse transcribed, so sequencing captured expressed TCRB transcripts. Using immunoSEQ multiplex PCR, the repertoire was profiled, and TCRdb retains in-frame clones only, with some absent. This sample has hundreds of thousands of clones, with about an eighth found just once. This TCR was recovered from a man aged 18 to 29 with type 1 diabetes. This sequence joins TRBV29-1 and TRBJ2-7; D is unresolved. The specimen sequenced was naive CD4+ T cells from blood. The CDR3 spells CSVEADEGYEQYF. Written as DNA, the CDR3 is TGCAGCGTTGAGGCCGATGAAGGCTACGAGCAGTACTTC.